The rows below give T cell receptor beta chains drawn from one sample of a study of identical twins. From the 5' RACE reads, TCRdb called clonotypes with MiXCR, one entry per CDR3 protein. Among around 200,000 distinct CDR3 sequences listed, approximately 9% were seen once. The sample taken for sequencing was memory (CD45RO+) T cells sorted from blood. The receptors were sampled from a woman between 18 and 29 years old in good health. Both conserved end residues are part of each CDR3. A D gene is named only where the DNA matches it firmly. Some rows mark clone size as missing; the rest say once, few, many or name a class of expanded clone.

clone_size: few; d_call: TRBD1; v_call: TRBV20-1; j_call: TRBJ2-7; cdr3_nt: TGCAGTGCCACCACCCCCCGGGACAGGGATCCTTACGAGCAGTACTTC; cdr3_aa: CSATTPRDRDPYEQYF
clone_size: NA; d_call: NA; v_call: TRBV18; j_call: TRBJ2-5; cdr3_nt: TGTGCCAGCTCAGCGGGTAGAAAGACAGTCCAAGAGACCCAGTACTTC; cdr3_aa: CASSAGRKTVQETQYF
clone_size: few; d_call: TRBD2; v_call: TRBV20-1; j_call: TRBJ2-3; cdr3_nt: TGCAGTGCTAGAGGTCCGACTAGCGGGAGGGCGGGCACAGATACGCAGTATTTT; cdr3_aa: CSARGPTSGRAGTDTQYF
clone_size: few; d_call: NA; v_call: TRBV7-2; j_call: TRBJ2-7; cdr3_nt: TGTGCCAGCAGCTTATATGGCAGGCTAAACTACGAGCAGTACTTC; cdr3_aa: CASSLYGRLNYEQYF
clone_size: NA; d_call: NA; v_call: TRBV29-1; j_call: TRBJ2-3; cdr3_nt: TGCAGCGTTGATCTGACAGGCTCAGATACGCAGTATTTT; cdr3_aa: CSVDLTGSDTQYF
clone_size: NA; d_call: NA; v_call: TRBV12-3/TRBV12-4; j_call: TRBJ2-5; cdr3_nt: TGTGCCAGCAGGGGGACTGCCCAAGAGACCCAGTACTTC; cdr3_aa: CASRGTAQETQYF
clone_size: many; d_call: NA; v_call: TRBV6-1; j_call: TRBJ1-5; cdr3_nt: TGTGCCAGCAGCCTCGCGAGGGATCAGCCCCAGCATTTT; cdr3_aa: CASSLARDQPQHF
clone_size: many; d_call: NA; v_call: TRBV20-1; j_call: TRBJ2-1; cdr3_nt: TGCAGTGCTACCGCGGACACCATAGAGGGAGAGCAGTTCTTC; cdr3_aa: CSATADTIEGEQFF
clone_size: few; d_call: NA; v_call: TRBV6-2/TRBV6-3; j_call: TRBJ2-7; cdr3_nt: TGTGCCAGCACTCCTGGGGTGTACTTC; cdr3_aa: CASTPGVYF
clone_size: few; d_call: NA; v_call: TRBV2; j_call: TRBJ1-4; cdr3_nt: TGTGCCAGCGGCCGGGGGCCCGGTGAAAAACTGTTTTTT; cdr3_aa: CASGRGPGEKLFF
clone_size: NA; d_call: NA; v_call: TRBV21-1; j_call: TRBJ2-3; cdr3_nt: TGTGCCAGCAGTATCCTAGCGGGAGGGAAGGCAGATACGCAGTATTTT; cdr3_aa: CASSILAGGKADTQYF
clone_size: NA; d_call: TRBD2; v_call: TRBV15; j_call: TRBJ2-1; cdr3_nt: TGTGCCACCAGCAGGGGACTAGCGGGAGGACGTAATGAGCAGTTCTTC; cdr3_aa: CATSRGLAGGRNEQFF
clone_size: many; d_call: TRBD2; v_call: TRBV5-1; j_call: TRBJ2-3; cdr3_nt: TGCGCCAGCAGCCTATTACCTGAAGGGACTAGCTTAGGGGATACGCAGTATTTT; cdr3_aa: CASSLLPEGTSLGDTQYF
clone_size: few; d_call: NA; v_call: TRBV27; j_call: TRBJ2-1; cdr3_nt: TGTGCCAGTGGTGGGACCCTAAACCCCAATGAGCAGTTCTTC; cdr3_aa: CASGGTLNPNEQFF
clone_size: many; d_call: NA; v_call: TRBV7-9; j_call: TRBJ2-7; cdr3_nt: TGTGCCAGCAGCCCACAGGGCCCTGGTGAGCAGTACTTC; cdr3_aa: CASSPQGPGEQYF
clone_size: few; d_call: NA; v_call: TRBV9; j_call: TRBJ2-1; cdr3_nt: TGTGCCAGCAGCGTCTCCTTCGTACCCTCCTACAATGAGCAGTTCTTC; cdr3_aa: CASSVSFVPSYNEQFF
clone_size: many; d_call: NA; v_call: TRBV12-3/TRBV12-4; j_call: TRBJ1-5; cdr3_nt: TGTGCCAGTAGAGCCCAAGGGTTGAGGAGGGATCAGCCCCAGCATTTT; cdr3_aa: CASRAQGLRRDQPQHF
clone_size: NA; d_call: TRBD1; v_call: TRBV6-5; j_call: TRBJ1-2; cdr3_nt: TGTGCCACGATGACAGGGGTCTATGGCTACACCTTC; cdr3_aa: CATMTGVYGYTF
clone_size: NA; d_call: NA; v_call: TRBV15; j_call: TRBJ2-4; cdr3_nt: TGTGCCACCAGCAGAGTGACGGGGGCTGAGAGCAAAAACATTCAGTACTTC; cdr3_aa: CATSRVTGAESKNIQYF
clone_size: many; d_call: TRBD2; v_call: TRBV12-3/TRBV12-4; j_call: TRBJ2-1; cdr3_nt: TGTGCCAGCGGGAGGGGTGAGCAGTTCTTC; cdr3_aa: CASGRGEQFF
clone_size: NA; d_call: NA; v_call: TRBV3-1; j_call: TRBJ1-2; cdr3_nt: TGTGCCAGCAGCCCATGGGACGTAAAGGGCTACACCTTC; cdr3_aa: CASSPWDVKGYTF
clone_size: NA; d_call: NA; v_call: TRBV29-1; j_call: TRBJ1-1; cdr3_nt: TGCAGCGCCTTGATTAACACTGAAGCTTTCTTT; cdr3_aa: CSALINTEAFF
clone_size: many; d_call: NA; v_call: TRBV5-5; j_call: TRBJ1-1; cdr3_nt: TGTGCCAGCGGTTTCCGGGAAAAGAACACTGAAGCTTTCTTT; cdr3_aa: CASGFREKNTEAFF
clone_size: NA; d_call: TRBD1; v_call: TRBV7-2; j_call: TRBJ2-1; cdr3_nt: TGTGCCAGCAGAGGGACAGGGGGCTCCAATGAGCAGTTCTTC; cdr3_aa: CASRGTGGSNEQFF
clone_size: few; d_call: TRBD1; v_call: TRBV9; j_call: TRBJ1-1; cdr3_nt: TGTGCCAGCAGCGGAACCGGGACAGTGAACACTGAAGCTTTCTTT; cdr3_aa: CASSGTGTVNTEAFF
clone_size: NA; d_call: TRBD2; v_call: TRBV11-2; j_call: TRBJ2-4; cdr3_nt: TGTGCCAGCAGCTTAGATGGGACTAGAACCAAAAACATTCAGTACTTC; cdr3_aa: CASSLDGTRTKNIQYF
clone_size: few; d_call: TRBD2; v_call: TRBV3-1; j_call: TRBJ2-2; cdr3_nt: TGTGCCAGCAGTTACAGACTAGCGGGAGAAACCGGGGAGCTGTTTTTT; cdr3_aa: CASSYRLAGETGELFF
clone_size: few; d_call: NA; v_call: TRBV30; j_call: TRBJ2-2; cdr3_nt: TGTGCCTGGAGTGTATACCTCGGGGAGCTGTTTTTT; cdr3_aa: CAWSVYLGELFF
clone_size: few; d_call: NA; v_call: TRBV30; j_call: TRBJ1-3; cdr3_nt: TGTGCCTCCACAAACTCTGGAAACACCATATATTTT; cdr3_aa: CASTNSGNTIYF
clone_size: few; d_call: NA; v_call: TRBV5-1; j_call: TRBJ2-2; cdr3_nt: TGCGCCAGCAGTAGAATGACCGGGGAGCTGTTTTTT; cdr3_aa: CASSRMTGELFF